The 11 T cell receptor beta chains listed next were all sequenced from one sample in a study of cytomegalovirus exposure and HLA in healthy donors. 60 Vbeta and 13 Jbeta primers were used in PCR. Sequencing used immunoSEQ multiplex PCR; TCRdb keeps in-frame clones, though not all of them. The table lists roughly 81,000 clones, roughly 85% of them singletons. Sequencing input: PBMCs. The source of these receptors is a man aged 25 to 45 in good health and CMV-seronegative.

This clone was recorded a few times. The chain carries TRBV5-1 and TRBJ2-1, with a possible D match to TRBD2 (6 bases). Germline CDR1 reads SGHRS; CDR2 reads YFSETQ. The CDR3 is made up of 13 amino acids. Trimming removed 6 bases from V and 7 bases from J, with 14 bases in between. The CDR3 nucleotides are TGCGCCAGCAAGAATAGCGGAGAGAATGAGCAGTTCTTC. Its translation is CASKNSGENEQFF.

CDR3 sequence reads: CASSVLSGRASGDEQYF. The CDR3 DNA sequence: TGTGCCAGCAGCGTCCTTAGCGGGAGGGCCTCGGGGGACGAGCAGTACTTC. V gene TRBV7-8 combines with J gene TRBJ2-7; 11 bases are shared with TRBD2. The length of the CDR3 is 17 residues. Trimming at V came to 5 bases and at J to 5 bases, leaving 14 bases not matched to a gene. The germline gives CDR1 SGHVS, CDR2 FQNEAQ.

The chain joins TRBV19 to TRBJ1-5, with TRBD1 identical over 7 bases. Germline CDR1 is LNHDA and CDR2 is SQIVND (reference sequence). The CDR3 consists of 14 residues. The J segment lost 3 bases and the V segment lost 8 bases, leaving 7 bases of the junction unmatched. CDR3 nucleotides: TGTGCCAGTTTCCAGGGGGGTTACAATCAGCCCCAGCATTTT. Amino acid sequence: CASFQGGYNQPQHF.

This clone was counted only a few times. The chain joins TRBV5-6 to TRBJ2-3, with D hard to call. CDR1 and CDR2 from the germline V gene are SGHDT and YYEEEE. The germline V and J ends were trimmed by 4 bases and 2 bases, with 11 bases remaining between them. This CDR3 contains 14 residues. CDR3 in DNA: TGTGCCAGCAGCGTGACACCTTCCACAGATACGCAGTATTTT. It specifies CASSVTPSTDTQYF.

The chain is built from TRBV27 and TRBJ1-2, with a possible D match to TRBD1 (6 bases). V lost 3 bases and J lost 6, with 11 bases in between. Germline V gives CDR1 MNHEY, CDR2 SMNVEV (reference sequence). The CDR3 runs 13 residues. The CDR3 sequence: CASSFTGTNGYTF. DNA for the CDR3: TGTGCCAGCAGTTTTACCGGGACAAATGGCTACACCTTC.

The chain has TRBV5-6 and TRBJ2-1; 11 nucleotides align to TRBD2. Germline assignment: CDR1 SGHDT and CDR2 YYEEEE. Losses at the gene ends were 5 bases for V and 4 bases for J; bases not matched to a gene: 11. This CDR3 is 17 amino acids long. In DNA form, the CDR3 reads TGTGCCAGCAGGTTTAGCGGGAGGGCCTTAGCTTACAATGAGCAGTTCTTC. As protein: CASRFSGRALAYNEQFF.

The chain recombines TRBV6-5 with TRBJ2-3; D perhaps matches TRBD1 (5 bases). The CDR3 has 13 residues. The germline gives CDR1 MNHEY, CDR2 SVGAGI. V lost 8 bases, J lost 2 bases, and 11 bases lay in between. The CDR3 is CASSPGNTDTQYF. The CDR3 DNA is TGTGCCAGCTCCCCAGGGAACACAGATACGCAGTATTTT.

This sequence joins TRBV6-1 and TRBJ2-4; possible D gene TRBD2, 5 bases. Trimming removed 1 base at V and 0 bases at J, with 13 bases between. This CDR3 comprises 17 residues. Looked up from germline, CDR1 is MNHNS and CDR2 is SASEGT. CDR3 DNA: TGTGCCAGCAGTGAAGAAGGACTTCTACCAGCCAAAAACATTCAGTACTTC. The encoded protein is CASSEEGLLPAKNIQYF.

The chain couples TRBV29-1 to TRBJ2-2; the D gene is possibly TRBD2 (5 bases). This CDR3 has 15 amino acids. Between the trimmed V and J ends, which lost 4 bases and 2 bases, there was a span of 14 bases. The germline gives CDR1 SQVTM, CDR2 ANQGSEA. In DNA form, the CDR3 reads TGCAGCGTTGCTTGGGGTGGGAGAAACACCGGGGAGCTGTTTTTT. It codes for CSVAWGGRNTGELFF.

This clone was seen a handful of times. V and J are TRBV27 and TRBJ1-5, with D possibly being TRBD1 (5 bases). Trimming cost V 2 bases and J 7 bases, with 9 bases left between them. The germline CDR1 and CDR2 sequences are MNHEY and SMNVEV (reference sequence). The CDR3 is 13 amino acids. CDR3: CASSLGRVQPQHF. For the CDR3, the DNA is TGTGCCAGCAGTTTAGGCAGGGTCCAGCCCCAGCATTTT.

The rearrangement joins TRBV11-3 to TRBJ2-2; the D is unclear. The CDR3 sequence is 12 residues long. The V end was cut by 5 bases, the J end by 7 bases, with 8 bases between. From germline, CDR1 is SGHNT and CDR2 YENEEA. CDR3 bases: TGTGCCAGCAGCCCAAACGGCGGGGAGCTGTTTTTT. As protein: CASSPNGGELFF.